A selection of T cell receptor beta chains follows, all from one sample in a study of CD8 T cells in ankylosing spondylitis. TCRdb reprocessed the 5' RACE reads via MiXCR and lists one record per CDR3 protein. Of about 210,000 distinct CDR3 sequences in the sample, 6% to 8% were seen once. Sample: blood, either unsorted or a sorted T cell fraction (not recorded which). The receptors come from a male donor with ankylosing spondylitis. Both conserved end residues are part of each CDR3. Fields, in order: V gene, D gene, J gene, CDR3 length, clone size, CDR3 DNA, CDR3 protein. The D gene is left open where the match is weak. Some rows have no size entry. The others give once, few or many, or a class for an expanded clone.

>TRBV4-3|NA|TRBJ1-1|14|NA
TGCGCCAGCAGCCAAGCAGTGTTGAACACTGAAGCTTTCTTT
CASSQAVLNTEAFF
>TRBV7-9|NA|TRBJ2-2|11|few
TGTGCCAGCAGCTTAGATCTCCGTAGGTTTTTT
CASSLDLRRFF
>TRBV5-1|NA|TRBJ1-5|15|NA
TGCGCCAGCAGCTTGGAGACAGGTCCGAATCAGCCCCAGCATTTT
CASSLETGPNQPQHF
>TRBV29-1|NA|TRBJ2-1|16|many
TGCAGCGTTGACCCGGACCATGTGCCGTCCTACAATGAGCAGTTCTTC
CSVDPDHVPSYNEQFF
>TRBV27|NA|TRBJ1-1|15|many
TGTGCCAGCAGTTTACTTGGGGGAATGAACACTGAAGCTTTCTTT
CASSLLGGMNTEAFF
>TRBV7-9|TRBD1|TRBJ1-2|13|many
TGTGCCAGCAGCCCCGGACAGGGAAATGGCTACACCTTC
CASSPGQGNGYTF
>TRBV11-2|NA|TRBJ2-3|13|many
TGTGCCAGCAGCTCCTACTTCACAGATACGCAGTATTTT
CASSSYFTDTQYF
>TRBV5-5|NA|TRBJ2-1|15|NA
TGTGCCAGCAGCTTGGTGGCGGCAGGGTTCAATGAGCAGTTCTTC
CASSLVAAGFNEQFF
>TRBV27|NA|TRBJ2-5|13|many
TGTGCCAGCAGTTTAGCTGGGTACGAGACCCAGTACTTC
CASSLAGYETQYF
>TRBV14|NA|TRBJ1-2|14|many
TGTGCCAGCAGCCACCTAGACCATCCTCAAGGCTACACCTTC
CASSHLDHPQGYTF
>TRBV6-4|TRBD1|TRBJ2-1|15|many
TGTGCCAGCAGTGACGGGACAGGGGCCCTAAATGAGCAGTTCTTC
CASSDGTGALNEQFF
>TRBV6-1|NA|TRBJ2-5|16|many
TGTGCCAGCAGTGAGGCGGGTCGGAAGTACCAAGAGACCCAGTACTTC
CASSEAGRKYQETQYF
>TRBV7-9|TRBD1|TRBJ2-7|12|many
TGTGCCAGCAGCTCTGGGACAGGGAAGCAGTACTTC
CASSSGTGKQYF
>TRBV6-2/TRBV6-3|NA|TRBJ2-3|14|few
TGTGCCAGCAGTTACAGTCTCCACACAGATACGCAGTATTTT
CASSYSLHTDTQYF
>TRBV29-1|TRBD1|TRBJ2-1|19|many
TGCAGCACGTCGGGCGGGGACAGGGGGCGAGGAGGGTCCTACAATGAGCAGTTCTTC
CSTSGGDRGRGGSYNEQFF
>TRBV28|TRBD2|TRBJ2-5|14|many
TGTGCCAGCAGTCGAGCGGGGGGGCCTGAGACCCAGTACTTC
CASSRAGGPETQYF
>TRBV12-5|NA|TRBJ2-7|13|NA
TGTGCTAGTGGTTTGCCTGTCCTCTACGAGCAGTACTTC
CASGLPVLYEQYF
>TRBV29-1|NA|TRBJ2-7|13|many
TGCAGCGCCCTACTGGGACCGGCCTACGAGCAGTACTTC
CSALLGPAYEQYF
>TRBV20-1|TRBD2|TRBJ2-2|16|few
TGCAGTGCTAGAACGACTAGCGGGAGGTACACCGGGGAGCTGTTTTTT
CSARTTSGRYTGELFF
>TRBV7-9|NA|TRBJ2-1|15|many
TGTGCCAGCAGCTTTACAGGGCGATCCTACAATGAGCAGTTCTTC
CASSFTGRSYNEQFF
>TRBV12-3/TRBV12-4|TRBD1|TRBJ2-1|16|many
TGTGCCAGCAGTTTAGAGTGGCAGGGGGCAAACAATGAGCAGTTCTTC
CASSLEWQGANNEQFF
>TRBV5-6|NA|TRBJ2-5|14|many
TGTGCCAGCAGCTTGGGAGTGGAGAAAGAGACCCAGTACTTC
CASSLGVEKETQYF
>TRBV10-3|NA|TRBJ2-7|15|many
TGTGCCATCCTCCAAAGTTTGGACACCTTCCACGAGCAGTACTTC
CAILQSLDTFHEQYF
>TRBV7-9|NA|TRBJ1-4|15|many
TGTGCCAGCAGCCCAGCAGGGGCGGGTAATGAAAAACTGTTTTTT
CASSPAGAGNEKLFF
>TRBV12-3/TRBV12-4|NA|TRBJ2-3|11|many
TGTGCCAGCTCCCAGGGAGATACGCAGTATTTT
CASSQGDTQYF
>TRBV18|NA|TRBJ2-7|14|NA
TGTGCCAGCTCACCACTCCCGGGAATTGACGAGCAGTACTTC
CASSPLPGIDEQYF
>TRBV5-5|NA|TRBJ2-7|14|many
TGTGCCAGCAGCTTGGTCGCGGCTAACTACGAGCAGTACTTC
CASSLVAANYEQYF
>TRBV24-1|NA|TRBJ1-6|14|NA
TGTGCCACCAGTGAACGGGGAAATAATTCACCCCTCCACTTT
CATSERGNNSPLHF
>TRBV5-5|NA|TRBJ2-1|16|few
TGTGCCAGCAGCCGAATTCGGGGGGCGCGGTACAATGAGCAGTTCTTC
CASSRIRGARYNEQFF
>TRBV27|TRBD1|TRBJ2-5|16|many
TGTGCCAGCAGTACCATTTACCGGGACAGCCAAGAGACCCAGTACTTC
CASSTIYRDSQETQYF
>TRBV29-1|NA|TRBJ2-5|12|many
TGCAGCGTTGACGACCTCCCGGAGACCCAGTACTTC
CSVDDLPETQYF
>TRBV4-3|NA|TRBJ2-2|14|many
TGCGCCAGCAGCCAAGGGTGGTACACCGGGGAGCTGTTTTTT
CASSQGWYTGELFF
>TRBV4-3|NA|TRBJ2-5|14|many
TGCGCCAGCAGCCCAGGGACGGGGCAAGAGACCCAGTACTTC
CASSPGTGQETQYF
>TRBV20-1|NA|TRBJ2-4|13|many
TGCAGTGCTACTCAAGGACCCAAACACATTCAGTACTTC
CSATQGPKHIQYF
>TRBV20-1|TRBD2|TRBJ2-7|14|many
TGCAGTGCTAGAGGTAGCGGGAGCGGGTACGAGCAGTACTTC
CSARGSGSGYEQYF
>TRBV29-1|NA|TRBJ1-2|13|many
TGCAGCGTTGAAGGAGACGACAGCTATGGCTACACCTTC
CSVEGDDSYGYTF
>TRBV14|NA|TRBJ2-5|16|many
TGTGCCAGCAGCCCCCAACAGACACGGTCCCAAGAGACCCAGTACTTC
CASSPQQTRSQETQYF